These 26 T cell receptor beta chains originate from one sample sequenced in a study of cytomegalovirus exposure and HLA in healthy donors. It was with 60 Vbeta and 13 Jbeta primers that the PCR ran. TCRdb's table, derived via immunoSEQ multiplex PCR, lists solely in-frame clones and lacks some. The table has roughly 120,000 clones, about 75% seen once; the top ten hold 25% to 35%. The sample consisted of PBMCs. The receptors were gathered from a man aged 55 to 70 in good health and CMV-seropositive.

This clone was seen a handful of times. This CDR3 reads CASRLSGQARGTDTQYF. CDR3 in DNA: TGTGCCAGCAGATTGAGTGGACAGGCGCGGGGCACAGATACGCAGTATTTT. This chain uses TRBV5-5 with TRBJ2-3; 7 positions agree with TRBD1. The junction had 13 bases not matched to a gene; V was cut back by 5 bases and J by 1 base. The CDR3 length is 17 residues. Per germline, CDR1 SGHKS and CDR2 YYEKEE (reference sequence). The variable domain in full, completed from reference TRBV5-5 and TRBJ2-3, reads DAGVTQSPTHLIKTRGQQVTLRCSPISGHKSVSWYQQVLGQGPQFIFQYYEKEERGRGNFPDRFSARQFPNYSSELNVNALLLGDSALYLCASRLSGQARGTDTQYFGPGTRLTVL.

The chain has TRBV19 and TRBJ2-5; 11 bases are shared with TRBD1. From germline, CDR1 is LNHDA and CDR2 SQIVND (reference sequence). After removal of 3 bases from V and 3 bases from J, the junction contained 3 bases not matched to a gene. The CDR3 totals 15 residues. The CDR3 nucleotides are TGTGCCAGTAGTATGCGGACAGGGGGCGAAGAGACCCAGTACTTC. Encoded protein: CASSMRTGGEETQYF.

J is TRBJ1-1 and V is TRBV5-1; D not resolved. Germline V gene data show CDR1 as SGHRS and CDR2 as YFSETQ. The CDR3 extends over 14 amino acids. Trimming pared 1 base from V and 2 bases from J, leaving 9 bases between. DNA of the CDR3: TGCGCCAGCAGCTTGAATATAAAAAACACTGAAGCTTTCTTT. Its protein is CASSLNIKNTEAFF.

The chain uses TRBV30 and TRBJ2-3; 9 bases align to TRBD2. Germline trimming cut 5 bases from V and 10 bases from J; bases unmatched to any gene: 10. The germline V gene encodes CDR1 GTSNPN and CDR2 SVGIG (reference sequence). The CDR3 is made up of 13 amino acids. CDR3 residues: CAWGSSGGGAQYF. In nucleotides, the CDR3 is TGTGCCTGGGGTAGTAGCGGGGGCGGGGCGCAGTATTTT.

The chain couples TRBV28 to TRBJ2-7; the match to TRBD2 covers 8 bases. The CDR3 sequence is 13 residues long. The germline V gene encodes CDR1 MDHEN and CDR2 SYDVKM. Germline trimming cut 8 bases from V and 2 bases from J; bases unmatched to any gene: 5. This CDR3 is CASGREAPYEQYF. The CDR3 bases are TGTGCCAGCGGGCGGGAGGCCCCCTACGAGCAGTACTTC.

The rearrangement links TRBV18 to TRBJ2-1; tentatively, D is TRBD1 (6 bases). V gave up 4 bases and J gave up 6 bases, with 13 bases separating them. This CDR3 region has 14 residues. CDR1 and CDR2 (germline): KGHSH, LQKENI. CDR3 coding DNA: TGTGCCAGCTCACTTGCAGGGGCTGGCAATGAGCAGTTCTTC. Translating gives CASSLAGAGNEQFF.

The chain links TRBV30 to TRBJ1-4, with D possibly being TRBD1 (6 bases). The CDR3 runs to 14 residues. Germline lookup yields CDR1 GTSNPN and CDR2 SVGIG (reference sequence). Trimming took off 3 bases at V and 8 bases at J, with 16 bases between the two ends. The chain's CDR3 is CAWRMGRGLEKLFF. CDR3 coding DNA: TGTGCCTGGAGAATGGGCAGGGGATTAGAAAAACTGTTTTTT.

This chain links TRBV15 with TRBJ1-5; D may be TRBD1 (6 bases). V lost 0 bases, J lost 7 bases, and 13 bases lay in between. In germline, CDR1 is LNHNV, CDR2 YYDKDF (reference sequence). This CDR3 region has 15 residues. CDR3 sequence (DNA): TGTGCCACCAGCAGAGATTGGGGGGGCGGCCAGCCCCAGCATTTT. Protein product: CATSRDWGGGQPQHF.

This chain links TRBV13 with TRBJ2-3; possibly TRBD2 for D (6 bases). Per the germline V gene, CDR1 is PRHDT and CDR2 is FYEKMQ (reference sequence). V was cut by 4 bases and J by 5 bases, with 28 bases left in between. There are 19 residues in the CDR3. CDR3 nucleotide sequence: TGTGCCAGCAGCTCCCTCTCGTACTCCCTCGGCGGGGTCCAAGATACGCAGTATTTT. This gives the protein CASSSLSYSLGGVQDTQYF.

J is TRBJ1-1 and V is TRBV14; D remains unclear. V lost 0 bases and J 8 bases, leaving 10 bases between the germline ends. The germline V gene has CDR1 SGHDN and CDR2 FVKESK. CDR3 length equals 13 residues. The CDR3 loop reads CASSQEPAREAFF. As DNA, the CDR3 is TGTGCCAGCAGCCAAGAACCAGCTAGAGAAGCTTTCTTT.

This clone was recorded a few times. The chain employs TRBV11-2 and TRBJ1-1; tentatively, D is TRBD1 (5 bases). The CDR3 is 14 residues long. Trimming took 11 bases from V and 0 from J, leaving 16 bases between them. Germline CDR1 SGHAT, CDR2 FQNNGV. CDR3 sequence: CALGKGAMNTEAFF. Written as DNA, the CDR3 is TGTGCCCTCGGTAAAGGGGCGATGAACACTGAAGCTTTCTTT.

This rearrangement joins TRBV19 to TRBJ1-5; the match to TRBD1 covers 8 bases. The CDR3 runs to 16 residues. V gave up 5 bases and J gave up 3 bases; unmatched junction bases: 9. CDR1 is LNHDA, CDR2 SQIVND, per germline (reference sequence). CDR3 amino acids: CASSPTGTGVNQPQHF. The CDR3, as DNA: TGTGCCAGTAGTCCGACAGGGACAGGAGTCAATCAGCCCCAGCATTTT.

This clone was seen just once. The rearrangement links TRBV5-1 to TRBJ2-3; 13 bases agree with TRBD2. Germline CDR1 and CDR2: SGHRS and YFSETQ. CDR3 length equals 16 residues. V shed 0 bases, J shed 3 bases, and the junction held 1 base outside the gene matches. CDR3 protein: CASSLGTSGRTDTQYF. In nucleotides, the CDR3 is TGCGCCAGCAGCTTGGGGACTAGCGGGAGAACAGATACGCAGTATTTT.

This chain uses TRBV7-4 with TRBJ2-3; TRBD2 aligns across 7 bases. The ends lost 0 bases at V and 1 base at J; junction bases unmatched: 10. Germline V CDR1 and CDR2: SGHVT, SQSDAQ. The CDR3 is 18 amino acids. The CDR3 region is CASSLALRGWGGTDTQYF. The CDR3 DNA sequence: TGTGCCAGCAGCTTAGCTTTGCGGGGGTGGGGGGGCACAGATACGCAGTATTTT.

This clone occurred a few times. The J gene is TRBJ1-5, the V gene TRBV29-1; D is ambiguous. The CDR3 contains 14 residues. V shed 6 bases and J shed 7 bases, with 19 bases lying between them. Germline V gene lookup returns CDR1 SQVTM and CDR2 ANQGSEA. CDR3 sequence: CSVTNNNERQPQHF. CDR3 nucleotides: TGCAGCGTCACTAATAACAACGAGCGACAGCCCCAGCATTTT.

The genes are TRBV7-8 and TRBJ1-3; TRBD1 matches at 8 bases. CDR3 length: 15 residues. Germline V gene lookup returns CDR1 SGHVS and CDR2 FQNEAQ. J was trimmed by 4 bases and V by 4 bases; bases with no gene match: 6. The CDR3 DNA follows: TGTGCCAGCAGCTCCCGGACAGGGATAGGAAACACCATATATTTT. It yields the protein CASSSRTGIGNTIYF.

The V and J genes are TRBV29-1 and TRBJ1-1; D gene unclear. V lost 4 bases, J lost 1 base, and 10 bases lay in between. This CDR3 spans 13 amino acids. From germline, CDR1 is SQVTM and CDR2 ANQGSEA. For the CDR3, the DNA is TGCAGCGTTGCGTCAGGATCGAACACTGAAGCTTTCTTT. Translated, it gives CSVASGSNTEAFF.

V is TRBV6-1 and J is TRBJ2-3, with 8 bases matching TRBD2. V dropped 8 bases and J dropped 2; count of bases not matched to a gene: 6. The CDR3 consists of 14 residues. CDR1 and CDR2 (germline): MNHNS, SASEGT. Here the CDR3 DNA reads TGTGCCAGCTGCCGGGAGGGCCACACAGATACGCAGTATTTT. It specifies CASCREGHTDTQYF.

The rearrangement joins TRBV2 to TRBJ2-5; 8 nucleotides align to TRBD2. From germline, CDR1 is SNHLY and CDR2 FYNNEI. J gave up 4 bases and V 6 bases, and 13 bases lay outside the gene matches. There are 16 residues in the CDR3. CDR3 residues: CASSSVRSGSGETQYF. The CDR3 bases are TGTGCCAGCAGCAGTGTTAGGAGCGGGAGTGGAGAGACCCAGTACTTC.

This clone has a single count. This chain uses TRBV5-1 with TRBJ1-3, with D unresolved. The V end was cut by 0 bases, the J end by 4 bases, with 8 bases between. Germline loops: CDR1 SGHRS, CDR2 YFSETQ. This CDR3 has 14 amino acids. The CDR3 DNA follows: TGCGCCAGCAGCTTGGGGGGAGCCGGAAACACCATATATTTT. Its translation: CASSLGGAGNTIYF.

This clone was counted a single time. The rearrangement joins TRBV5-1 to TRBJ2-7, with D unclear. Germline lookup yields CDR1 SGHRS and CDR2 YFSETQ. The CDR3 has 13 amino acids. V was clipped by 3 bases and J by 4 bases, with 11 bases between them. The CDR3 reads CASSSITSYEQYF. CDR3 nucleotide sequence: TGCGCCAGCAGCTCCATTACAAGTTACGAGCAGTACTTC.

This clone showed up just a few times. This CDR3 reads CASSSADRGLYF. CDR3 bases: TGTGCCAGCAGCTCCGCGGACAGGGGCTTGTACTTC. This chain links TRBV11-1 with TRBJ2-7; 9 bases fit TRBD1. V was pared by 4 bases and J by 12 bases, with 7 bases of the junction left unmatched. The CDR3 runs 12 residues. CDR1 and CDR2 (germline): SGHAT, FQDESV (reference sequence).

The chain links TRBV9 to TRBJ1-2, with D possibly being TRBD1 (6 bases). This CDR3 has 14 amino acids. V was trimmed by 0 bases and J by 7 bases, leaving 13 bases between them. In germline, CDR1 is SGDLS, CDR2 YYNGEE. Written as DNA, the CDR3 is TGTGCCAGCAGCGTAGGGGGGACATCTCGTGGCTACACCTTC. Translating gives CASSVGGTSRGYTF.

The CDR3 loop reads CASSLGQGWRTEAFF. In DNA, the CDR3 is TGTGCCAGCAGTTTGGGACAGGGCTGGAGGACTGAAGCTTTCTTT. The chain recombines TRBV28 with TRBJ1-1, with TRBD1 identical over 9 bases. J was trimmed by 5 bases and V by 3 bases; bases with no gene match: 7. Germline CDR1 reads MDHEN; CDR2 reads SYDVKM. The CDR3 length is 15 residues.

The chain carries TRBV2 and TRBJ1-1; maybe TRBD1 (5 bases). Germline V CDR1 and CDR2: SNHLY, FYNNEI. This CDR3 region has 15 residues. Trimming left V 11 bases short and J 0 bases short, with 19 bases between. CDR3 bases: TGTGCCGTCCAAGGCGGGGGGTTCATGAACACTGAAGCTTTCTTT. Protein product: CAVQGGGFMNTEAFF.

With regard to this clone: The sample carries other DNA sequences with the same CDR3. The rearrangement uses TRBV6-1 and TRBJ1-5, with D maybe TRBD1 (5 bases). CDR3 length: 15 amino acids. Per the germline V gene, CDR1 is MNHNS and CDR2 is SASEGT. The germline V and J ends were trimmed by 1 base and 6 bases, with 13 bases remaining between them. The chain's CDR3 is CASSEVRPGGQPQHF. In DNA, the CDR3 is TGTGCCAGCAGTGAAGTCAGACCGGGGGGTCAGCCCCAGCATTTT.